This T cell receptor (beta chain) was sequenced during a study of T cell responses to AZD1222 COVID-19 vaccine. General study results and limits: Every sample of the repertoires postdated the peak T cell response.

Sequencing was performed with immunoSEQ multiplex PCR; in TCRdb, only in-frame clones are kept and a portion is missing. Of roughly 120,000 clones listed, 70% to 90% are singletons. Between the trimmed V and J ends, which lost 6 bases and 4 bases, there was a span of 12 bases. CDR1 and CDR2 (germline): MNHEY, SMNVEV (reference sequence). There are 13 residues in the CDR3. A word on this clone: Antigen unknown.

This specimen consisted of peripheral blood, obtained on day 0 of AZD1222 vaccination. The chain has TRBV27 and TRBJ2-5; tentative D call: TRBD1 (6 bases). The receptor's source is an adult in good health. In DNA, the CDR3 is TGTGCCAGCAGACGACAGGTGTTAGAGACCCAGTACTTC. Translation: CASRRQVLETQYF.